This TCR beta chain was documented in a study of CD8+CD57+ T cells in acquired aplastic anemia. Patients who underwent sequencing had shown CD8+CD57+ cell expansion by flow cytometry. None of the patients had been given any therapy when their blood was sampled. TCR beta VDJ and CDR3 were profiled, and genomic DNA was the template. TCRdb used MiXCR to reprocess the reads, holding one entry per CDR3 protein. This sample has 260,000 or so distinct CDR3 sequences, with roughly half found just once. Regarding this clonotype: The conserved final phenylalanine or tryptophan is absent from the CDR3, which likely points to a read error. The DNA is omitted, as the CDR3 cannot be located on it reliably, and the CDR3 follows TCRdb's listing.

The CDR3 contains 10 residues when both ends are counted. The germline CDR1 and CDR2 sequences are LNHNV and YYDKDF (reference sequence). The source of this sequence is a human donor with aplastic anemia. The sample taken for sequencing was sorted CD4+, CD8+, or CD8+CD57+ T cells (not recorded which) from PBMCs. V gene TRBV15 combines with J gene TRBJ2-6; no check of the table's D call, TRBD1, against the DNA was made. This CDR3 reads CATSRERGDT.